Detailed here is one TCR beta chain. The data originate from a study of control samples from healthy donors and cancer patients. Only in-frame clones appear in the TCRdb table, and some are missing; sequencing was by immunoSEQ multiplex PCR. The sample lists over 80,000 clones; approximately 82% were seen once. The germline V and J ends were trimmed by 0 bases and 4 bases, with 12 bases remaining between them. Germline V gives CDR1 LGHNA, CDR2 YNFKEQ. The CDR3 sequence is 15 residues long. The sequence derives from a man aged 55 to 69 in good health. The rearrangement links TRBV4-2 to TRBJ1-2; D not certain. The sample was blood. The CDR3 region has the DNA TGTGCCAGCAGCCAAGAGTGGTCAGGCGCCTATGGCTACACCTTC. Amino acid sequence: CASSQEWSGAYGYTF.